This T cell receptor (beta chain) was sequenced during a study of cytomegalovirus exposure and HLA in healthy donors (dated by TCRdb to the late 2010s). About the study as a whole: According to an earlier analysis of 587 of the donors, about 179 million T cells yielded over 90 million unique TCR beta sequences and 276 Gb of sequence data. A later genetic analysis used genome-wide SNP genotypes for about three fifths of the 666 donors, treating that subset as a discovery cohort. The number of typed donors differed by locus: about 620-640 for A, B, C, DRB1 and DQB1; approximately 530 for DQA1; 606 for DPA1; and about 450 for DPB1. The study was designed to test whether signatures of past pathogen exposure could be identified by cataloging public T cell receptors. A later analysis re-examined previously published TCR beta repertoires from just over 650 donors and added high-resolution HLA genotyping to investigate patterns of TCR occurrence. A separate validation cohort of approximately 130 different subjects was used in addition to the roughly 670-subject first cohort. To predict cytomegalovirus infection status, the study combined high-throughput TCR immunosequencing, statistical association of individual TCRs with disease status, and machine learning. All discovery cohort repertoires had been generated on a single sequencing platform. Class I and class II HLA loci were covered by the typing at four-digit resolution. Four to six DR-DQ haplotypes were handled as single units for association and clustering, since linkage in the cohort was strong. Around 320 gigabases of sequencing data and tens of millions of unique TCR sequences were included in an early release covering over 600 HLA-typed donors. In the later analysis, no new phenotypic data were used to find candidate immune exposures; instead, reliance was placed on TCR beta sequences and their occurrence across donors. In an earlier analysis of over 550 of the donors, high-throughput TCR beta sequencing was used to judge whether each TCR beta V gene segment behaved as functional or pseudogenic. Of the 350 to 450 genotyped donors, around 81% fell in the genetic ancestry cluster associated with self-reported Caucasian donors. Donor age, sex, ethnicity and CMV serostatus were collected together with the repertoire data. The T cell repertoires of around 730 subjects were profiled by immunosequencing and related to cytomegalovirus serostatus. Among roughly 370 genotyped donors of the cohort, an average of approximately 250,000 unique TCR beta nucleotide sequences were sequenced per donor, 15% to 20% of them non-productive. The paper as a whole reports these results and caveats: Most TCR sequences were observed very rarely across donors, whereas some public TCRs were present in many individuals. The authors suggested that the approach could potentially be extended to other disease states and immunological phenotypes. In this cohort, only TCR beta chains were sequenced, and detectable features were limited by the absence of alpha or paired-chain data. Correlated functional status among segregating V segments might be attributable to linkage disequilibrium, but an unknown experimental factor could not be ruled out. According to a later analysis, TCR association rates differed among HLA loci, with DRB1 alleles showing the most associated TCRs and HLA-C alleles showing the fewest. Assigning TCR associations to individual alleles was difficult when HLA alleles, especially DR and DQ, strongly co-occurred. Compared with the roughly 720-donor mean, donors in an Asian-associated ancestry cluster had fewer N-insertions in productive TCRs, according to a later genetic analysis. Cytomegalovirus status was reported to be diagnosed by the classifier with high specificity and sensitivity in both the original and validation cohorts. CMV serostatus was the only immune exposure information available for the cohort. In vitro tests confirmed that a few of the cytomegalovirus-associated TCR beta chains recognize cytomegalovirus antigens. HLA typing was unavailable for some donors at each locus, so association tests used only the typed subset. A cluster of highly shared sequence variants was judged likely to represent a technical artifact of the sequencing pipeline. Because counts were too low, some 16 rarely observed V segments, including chromosome 9 orphons, were excluded from the earlier analysis of fewer than 650 of the donors. A later genetic analysis associated a missense DCLRE1C variant with V-gene and J-gene trimming of TCR beta chains, and an independent cohort replicated the association. A later analysis associated 16,951 TCR beta sequences with specific HLA alleles at a false discovery rate of 0.05. Presence/absence analyses assumed roughly uniform sequencing depth across donors, an assumption that may not hold. A later analysis reported that several top co-occurrence clusters appeared linked to parvovirus B19, influenza, CMV and Epstein-Barr virus. The study listed 164 TCR beta chains as associated with cytomegalovirus. According to a later analysis, most CMV-associated TCR beta chains appeared to be HLA-restricted, and the HLA associations seemed to be driven largely by CMV exposure. A further reported finding was that TCR beta sequences accurately predicted the HLA-A and HLA-B alleles for most subjects in the first cohort. Compared with equally common non-associated chains, HLA-associated TCR beta chains in a later analysis were more clonally expanded and had lower generation probabilities. An earlier analysis of 450 to 750 of the donors showed that most TCR beta V segments appeared in productive rearrangements either about 87% or about 30% of the time, which broadly matched IMGT annotations.

Comment on this clone: Its antigen is unknown. Base qualities are not at hand, and no much larger clone is one base apart.

Library preparation employed the immunoSEQ multiplex PCR assay. The multiplex PCR relied on a mix of 60 forward primers for TCR Vbeta segments and 13 reverse primers for TCR Jbeta segments. A multiplex PCR assay on genomic DNA amplified the CDR3 region of rearranged TCR beta genes. On the Illumina HiSeq System, the amplified TCR beta libraries were sequenced as 87-base-pair reads. On the authors' methods: In a later analysis, roughly 80 million unique TCR beta chains were counted across the approximately 640 repertoires, and roughly 10 million of these chains were shared by at least two donors. Raw reads were error-corrected and collapsed into unique sequences by a nearest-neighbor algorithm in which closely related sequences were merged to remove PCR and sequencing errors. CDR3 sequences were aligned to IMGT reference sequences to assign V, D and J gene segments. For a sequence to be retained, a match of at least six nucleotides to both a V gene segment and a J gene segment was required. A rearrangement counted as productive if the CDR3 had no stop codons and remained in frame with V and J, and every other rearrangement counted as non-productive. CDR3 was defined according to IMGT convention as the region running from the second conserved V-encoded cysteine to the conserved J-encoded phenylalanine. In an earlier analysis of around 570 of the donors, sequences lacking an unambiguous match to a single V gene segment were excluded. An earlier analysis of 450 to 650 of the donors called V segments functional above 56.7% productive rearrangements and segregating when the between-donor standard deviation exceeded 5%. A statistical classification framework was developed to diagnose cytomegalovirus status using the catalog of TCR beta chain sequences. A later analysis assigned V and J genes by comparing TCR nucleotide sequences with IMGT/GENE-DB human TR gene sequences. The TCRdist pipeline was used in a later analysis to assign CDR3 sequences and most-parsimonious VDJ recombination scenarios. In a later analysis, every TCR beta chain was defined by the combination of its CDR3 amino acid sequence and its V-gene family, and reads without a unique V-gene family were dropped. In a later analysis, 450 to 600 highly shared, low-generation-probability nucleotide sequences were removed to address suspected cross-contamination and a sequencing artifact. In a later analysis, a clonal expansion index was calculated for each public chain from normalized within-repertoire ranks of inferred template counts. A later analysis computed generation probabilities with a VDJ recombination model fitted to out-of-frame rearrangements, and checked the results against IGoR. In a later analysis, TCR-TCR, TCR-HLA and TCR-CMV co-occurrence was scored with hypergeometric tests, and a repertoire-size bias correction was applied to TCR pairs. A later analysis estimated false discovery rates by permuting HLA or CMV assignments 20 times. In a later analysis, co-occurring TCRs were grouped with DBSCAN, and TCRdist sequence similarity was added when clustering was performed within HLA-allele-positive subsets. Repertoires with fewer than 30,000 or more than 120,000 public chains, plus five repertoires with anomalous nucleotide sharing, were excluded from co-occurrence clustering. What TCRdb holds here is the immuneACCESS table cut down to in-frame rearrangements. Part of the clones is not present; checked against another copy, under half of the missing clones reflect an unresolved V gene, and the others are unexplained. The V and J calls and clone size were taken over from that table, and D and trimming were inferred from the DNA. This sample holds roughly 180,000 clones; approximately 84% were observed only once. Clones ranked in the top ten supply 4% to 6% of the sample.

The cohort was made up of around 720 healthy bone marrow donors. At the time of sampling, all cohort members were nominally healthy, though unrecorded immune exposures were likely present. The donor tested CMV seropositive, placing the donor among the roughly 300 seropositive members of the cohort. A peripheral blood sample was provided by each donor, and peripheral blood mononuclear cells were used for TCR beta sequencing. The Qiagen DNeasy Blood Extraction Kit was used to extract genomic DNA from the blood cell samples. Material: PBMCs. The source of this sequence is a girl aged 5-17 years in good health and CMV-seropositive.

This receptor carries the CDR3 CASSQVLQENQPQHF. The DNA reads TGCGCCAGCAGCCAAGTCTTACAGGAGAATCAGCCCCAGCATTTT. The chain employs TRBV4-1 and TRBJ1-5, and perhaps TRBD1 as D gene, on 5 matching bases. V is pared back by 1 base and J by 4 bases, with 11 bases lying between the germline termini. The cysteine opens and the phenylalanine closes a CDR3 of 15 amino acids. The CDR3 DNA has 45 bases and is translated from base 1. From the germline V gene, CDR1 is MGHRA and CDR2 is YSYEKL.